This TCR beta chain was found in a study of tumour-infiltrating T cells in Burkitt lymphoma. On the study more broadly: Repertoire clonality predicted overall and progression-free survival.

Only in-frame clones appear in the TCRdb table, and some are missing; sequencing was by immunoSEQ multiplex PCR. The sample includes around 6,300 clones, over 9% of them seen just once. CDR1 and CDR2 from the germline V gene are SQVTM and ANQGSEA. V shed 6 bases and J 6 bases; nucleotides not matched to a gene: 10. The CDR3 spans 14 residues. This clone was observed a few times. The sample comprised tumor tissue. This sequence was found in a human donor with diffuse large B-cell lymphoma. V and J are TRBV29-1 and TRBJ1-1; 10 bases agree with TRBD1. The CDR3 sequence: CSVRPGQGSPEAFF. The CDR3 DNA follows: TGCAGCGTGCGTCCGGGACAGGGGTCCCCTGAAGCTTTCTTT.